The entry below describes one T cell receptor (beta chain). This sample stems from a study of blood T cell repertoires in COVID-19. Study in general: The samples span acute and convalescent COVID-19 from the United States, Italy and Spain. PBMCs, B-cell-depleted T cells, or T cells were the source of the cDNA or gDNA that made up the material.

The CDR3 has 14 residues. The V end was cut by 5 bases, the J end by 1 base, with 8 bases between. Germline CDR1 and CDR2: SGHTA and FQGNSA. The authors' processing: Reference gene primer amplification gave nucleated cell count estimates. Measured with immunoSEQ multiplex PCR; TCRdb has only the in-frame clones, and not every one. V, J and clone size reflect that table, while D and trimming were determined from the DNA. The sample lists 200,000 to 250,000 clones; around 90% were seen once. The chain links TRBV7-2 to TRBJ2-2; D may be TRBD1 (5 bases). Sequencing used peripheral blood. This receptor was identified in a man aged 55 to 70 who had recovered from COVID-19. The CDR3 here is CASSMGRNTGELFF. The CDR3 coding sequence is TGTGCCAGCAGCATGGGGCGGAACACCGGGGAGCTGTTTTTT.